This T cell receptor beta chain was observed in a study of T cell responses to AZD1222 COVID-19 vaccine. Study context: Pooling covered second doses at about 4 or about 12 weeks.

Assay: immunoSEQ multiplex PCR; the TCRdb copy retains only in-frame clones and omits some. This table holds some 120,000 clones, around 90% found once. Study outcomes and limitations: Unmutated variant regions reportedly attract nearly half of all spike-specific TCRs. The repertoires were collected only after the peak T cell response.

Worth noting for this clone: Its specificity is unknown.

The germline V gene encodes CDR1 SGHTA and CDR2 FQGTGA. J was trimmed by 4 bases and V by 3 bases; bases with no gene match: 4. This CDR3 is built from 15 residues. The TCR comes from an adult in good health. This rearrangement joins TRBV7-3 to TRBJ2-3, with 10 bases identical to TRBD1. The sample was peripheral blood, taken on day 0 of AZD1222 vaccination. The CDR3 coding sequence is TGTGCCAGCAGCTTCACGGGACAGGGGTCAGATACGCAGTATTTT. Encoded protein: CASSFTGQGSDTQYF.